Each of the 6 T cell receptor beta chains below was sequenced from the same sample in a study of T-cell memory formation after mild COVID-19. TCRdb reprocessed the 5' RACE reads via MiXCR and lists one record per CDR3 protein. This sample has hundreds of thousands of distinct CDR3 sequences; roughly 15% occur once, and the top ten carry about a fifth. Specimen: PBMCs or a T cell subset sorted from them (not recorded which). These receptors were collected from a man aged 18 to 30 who had mild COVID-19 (a few samples of this study predate the infection). Cell type and time point are not known.

This chain links TRBV4-1 with TRBJ2-7, with D possibly being TRBD1 or TRBD2 (6 bases each). V was pared by 1 base and J by 2 bases, with 27 bases between. The CDR3 totals 20 residues. CDR1 and CDR2 from the germline V gene are MGHRA and YSYEKL. For the CDR3, the DNA is TGCGCCAGCAGCCAAGCGTCATGGGGGCCAGGGACTGCCAATCCCTACGAGCAGTACTTC. Translated, it gives CASSQASWGPGTANPYEQYF.

This clonotype appeared a few times. This sequence joins TRBV5-4 and TRBJ1-1, with no clear D. Trimming left V 1 base short and J 7 bases short, with 11 bases between. The CDR3 contains 13 residues. The germline CDR1 and CDR2 sequences are SGHNT and YYREEE (reference sequence). This CDR3 reads CASSLKGGLEAFF. The CDR3 nucleotides are TGTGCCAGCAGCTTGAAGGGCGGACTTGAAGCTTTCTTT.

The chain uses TRBV12-3 or TRBV12-4 and TRBJ2-5, with D perhaps matching TRBD1 (6 bases). The CDR3 is 13 residues long. The germline V and J ends were trimmed by 4 bases and 4 bases, with 10 bases remaining between them. CDR3 DNA: TGTGCCAGCAGTTCCCACAGGGCAGAGACCCAGTACTTC. Its protein is CASSSHRAETQYF.

The chain joins TRBV12-3 or TRBV12-4 to TRBJ1-6; TRBD1 might be the D (6 bases). With 3 bases removed from V and 10 bases from J, the gap between germline ends came to 13 bases. This CDR3 spans 14 amino acids. The DNA for the CDR3 is TGTGCCAGCAGTTTCGGCCCGGGGGGCTCACCCCTCCACTTT. Its protein product is CASSFGPGGSPLHF.

The CDR3 sequence is CASSYSGTGGTGNTIYF. CDR3 DNA: TGTGCCAGCAGTTACTCCGGGACAGGGGGAACTGGAAACACCATATATTTT. V usage is TRBV6-5 and J usage is TRBJ1-3; 11 nucleotides line up with TRBD1. J gave up 2 bases and V 0 bases, and 3 bases lay outside the gene matches. Looked up from germline, CDR1 is MNHEY and CDR2 is SVGAGI. The CDR3 is 17 residues long.

The V and J genes are TRBV9 and TRBJ2-1; 11 bases are shared with TRBD2. V lost 2 bases to trimming and J lost 6 bases; unmatched junction nucleotides: 7. Germline CDR1 reads SGDLS; CDR2 reads YYNGEE. The CDR3 covers 16 residues. The CDR3 reads CASSVLLAGGLNEQFF. The DNA for the CDR3 is TGTGCCAGCAGCGTGCTGCTAGCGGGGGGACTCAATGAGCAGTTCTTC.